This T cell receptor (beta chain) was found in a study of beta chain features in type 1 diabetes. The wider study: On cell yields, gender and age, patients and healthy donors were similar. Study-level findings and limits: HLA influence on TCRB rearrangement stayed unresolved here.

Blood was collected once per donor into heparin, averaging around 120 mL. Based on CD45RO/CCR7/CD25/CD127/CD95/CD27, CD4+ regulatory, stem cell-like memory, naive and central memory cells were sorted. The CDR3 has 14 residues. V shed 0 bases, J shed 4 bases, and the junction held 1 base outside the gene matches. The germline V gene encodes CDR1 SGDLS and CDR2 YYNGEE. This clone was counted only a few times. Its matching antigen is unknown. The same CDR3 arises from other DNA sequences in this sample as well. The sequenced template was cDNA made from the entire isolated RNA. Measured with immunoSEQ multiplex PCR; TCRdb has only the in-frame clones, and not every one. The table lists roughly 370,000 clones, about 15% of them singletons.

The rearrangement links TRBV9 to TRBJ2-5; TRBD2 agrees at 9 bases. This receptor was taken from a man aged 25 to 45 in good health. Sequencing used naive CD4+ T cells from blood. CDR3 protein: CASSVGSGRETQYF. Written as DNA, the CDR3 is TGTGCCAGCAGCGTAGGTAGCGGGAGAGAGACCCAGTACTTC.